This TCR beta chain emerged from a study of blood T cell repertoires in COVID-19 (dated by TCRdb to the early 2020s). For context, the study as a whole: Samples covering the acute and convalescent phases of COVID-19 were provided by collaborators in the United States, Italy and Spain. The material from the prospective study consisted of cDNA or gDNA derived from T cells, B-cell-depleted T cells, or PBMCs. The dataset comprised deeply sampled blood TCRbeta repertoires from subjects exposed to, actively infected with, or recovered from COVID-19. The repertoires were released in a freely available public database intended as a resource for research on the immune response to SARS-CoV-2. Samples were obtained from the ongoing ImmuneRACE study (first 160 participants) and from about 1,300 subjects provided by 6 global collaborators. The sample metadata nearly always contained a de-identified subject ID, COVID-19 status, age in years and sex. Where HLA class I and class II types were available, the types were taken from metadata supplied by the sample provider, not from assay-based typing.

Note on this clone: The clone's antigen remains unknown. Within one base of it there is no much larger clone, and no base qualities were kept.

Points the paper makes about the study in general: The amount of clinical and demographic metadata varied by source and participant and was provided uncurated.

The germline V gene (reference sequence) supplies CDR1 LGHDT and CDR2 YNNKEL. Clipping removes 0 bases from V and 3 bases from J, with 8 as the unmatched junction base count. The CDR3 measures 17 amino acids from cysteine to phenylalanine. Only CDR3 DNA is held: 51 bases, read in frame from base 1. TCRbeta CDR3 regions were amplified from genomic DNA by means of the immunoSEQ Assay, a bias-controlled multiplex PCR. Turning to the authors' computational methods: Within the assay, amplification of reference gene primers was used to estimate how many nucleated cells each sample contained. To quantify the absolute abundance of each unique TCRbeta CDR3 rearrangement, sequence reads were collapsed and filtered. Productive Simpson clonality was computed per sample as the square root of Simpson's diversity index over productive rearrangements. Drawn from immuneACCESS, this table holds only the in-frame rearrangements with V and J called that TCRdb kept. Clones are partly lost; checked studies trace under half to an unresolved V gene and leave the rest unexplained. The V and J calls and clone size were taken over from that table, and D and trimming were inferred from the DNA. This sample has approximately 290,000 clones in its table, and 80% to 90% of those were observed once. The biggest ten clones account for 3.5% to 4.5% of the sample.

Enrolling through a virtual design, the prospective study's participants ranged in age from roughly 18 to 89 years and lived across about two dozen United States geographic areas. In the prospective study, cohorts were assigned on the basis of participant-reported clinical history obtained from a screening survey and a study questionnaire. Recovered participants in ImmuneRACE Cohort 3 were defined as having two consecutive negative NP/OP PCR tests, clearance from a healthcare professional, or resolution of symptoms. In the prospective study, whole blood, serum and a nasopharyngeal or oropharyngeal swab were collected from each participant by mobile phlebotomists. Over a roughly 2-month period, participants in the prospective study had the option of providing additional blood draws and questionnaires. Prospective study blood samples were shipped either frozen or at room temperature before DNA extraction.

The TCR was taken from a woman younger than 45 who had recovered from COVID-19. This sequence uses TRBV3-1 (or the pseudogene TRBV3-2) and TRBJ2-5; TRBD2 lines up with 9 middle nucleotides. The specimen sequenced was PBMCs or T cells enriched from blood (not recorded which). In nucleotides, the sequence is TGTGCCAGCAGCCAAGATGGGGTAGCGGGGGAAAAAGAGACCCAGTACTTC. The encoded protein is CASSQDGVAGEKETQYF.